Shown below are 26 T cell receptor beta chains from a single sample sequenced in a study of control samples from healthy donors and cancer patients. Assay: immunoSEQ multiplex PCR; the TCRdb copy retains only in-frame clones and omits some. The sample contains fewer than 95,000 clones, 85% of which appear only once. Sequenced sample: blood. These receptors were obtained from a woman in her forties in good health.

CDR3 region: CASSQDWGGWQAKGNEQFF. CDR3 nucleotides: TGCGCCAGCAGCCAAGATTGGGGAGGGTGGCAGGCAAAGGGTAATGAGCAGTTCTTC. V gene TRBV4-3 combines with J gene TRBJ2-1; 7 bases are shared with TRBD2. From germline, CDR1 is LGHNA and CDR2 YSLEER. V lost 0 bases and J lost 7; bases outside the gene matches: 18. The CDR3 sequence is 19 residues long.

The V and J genes are TRBV3-1 (or the pseudogene TRBV3-2) and TRBJ2-7; a possible D gene is TRBD2 (5 bases). Germline values: CDR1 LGHDT, CDR2 YNNKEL (reference sequence). V dropped 0 bases and J dropped 2 bases, with 14 bases sitting between them. The CDR3 is 16 residues long. CDR3 sequence (DNA): TGTGCCAGCAGCCAAGATACGGGGTCCAATCCCTACGAGCAGTACTTC. Its protein is CASSQDTGSNPYEQYF.

This clone was counted only a few times. J is TRBJ1-1 and V is TRBV5-5, with D hard to call. This CDR3 region has 13 residues. Germline assignment: CDR1 SGHKS and CDR2 YYEKEE (reference sequence). V lost 3 bases, J lost 1 base, and 7 bases lay in between. CDR3 DNA: TGTGCCAGCAGCTCCCCCGGGAACACTGAAGCTTTCTTT. Encoded protein: CASSSPGNTEAFF.

The J gene is TRBJ1-4, the V gene TRBV5-1, with 7 bases fitting TRBD1. With 2 bases clipped from V and 4 bases from J, the junction kept 5 bases outside the gene matches. The length of the CDR3 is 15 residues. Germline V gene lookup returns CDR1 SGHRS and CDR2 YFSETQ. For the CDR3, the DNA is TGCGCCAGCAGCTTTACAGGGGACCGTAATGAAAAACTGTTTTTT. Translating it yields CASSFTGDRNEKLFF.

The chain combines TRBV11-3 with TRBJ2-1; 8 bases match TRBD2. The trim removed 3 bases at V and 4 bases at J, leaving 5 bases unmatched. CDR1 and CDR2 (germline): SGHNT, YENEEA. The CDR3 covers 15 residues. CDR3 loop: CASSLKAGGYNEQFF. CDR3 DNA sequence: TGTGCCAGCAGCTTGAAGGCGGGGGGATACAATGAGCAGTTCTTC.

V usage is TRBV18 and J usage is TRBJ1-2; D is possibly TRBD1 (5 bases). Germline CDR1 reads KGHSH; CDR2 reads LQKENI. This CDR3 has 16 amino acids. Trimming left V 4 bases short and J 5 bases short, with 20 bases between. CDR3 bases: TGTGCCAGCTCACTTGCCAGGAACGGGGGAGGATATGGCTACACCTTC. It is translated as CASSLARNGGGYGYTF.

This chain links TRBV5-1 with TRBJ2-1; 7 nucleotides align to TRBD1. CDR1 and CDR2 from the germline V gene are SGHRS and YFSETQ. The CDR3 sequence is 15 residues long. The ends lost 4 bases at V and 6 bases at J; junction bases unmatched: 10. Here the CDR3 DNA reads TGCGCCAGCAGCCTCCGACAGGGTATAGGCAATGAGCAGTTCTTC. Amino acids: CASSLRQGIGNEQFF.

This chain joins TRBV5-6 and TRBJ1-6; D may be TRBD1 (6 bases). The CDR3 has 16 residues. The germline gives CDR1 SGHDT, CDR2 YYEEEE. The V end was cut by 3 bases, the J end by 0 bases, with 10 bases between. The chain's CDR3 is CASSSTGSSYNSPLHF. The DNA for the CDR3 is TGTGCCAGCAGCTCGACAGGTAGCTCCTATAATTCACCCCTCCACTTT.

The chain has TRBV6-5 and TRBJ1-5; unclear D gene. In germline, CDR1 is MNHEY, CDR2 SVGAGI. The CDR3 totals 13 residues. V lost 2 bases to trimming and J lost 4 bases, with 6 bases between them. The CDR3 protein is CASSYDRNQPQHF. The CDR3 nucleotides read TGTGCCAGCAGTTACGACCGAAATCAGCCCCAGCATTTT.

There are a few counts of this clone. This chain links TRBV7-2 with TRBJ2-7, with 9 bases aligning to TRBD2. CDR1 is SGHTA and CDR2 is FQGNSA in the germline V gene. J was trimmed by 0 bases and V by 4 bases; bases with no gene match: 4. This CDR3 contains 15 residues. CDR3 sequence: CASSSLAGSSYEQYF. The CDR3 DNA follows: TGTGCCAGCAGCTCTCTAGCGGGGAGCTCCTACGAGCAGTACTTC.

This clone was detected once. The chain uses TRBV27 and TRBJ2-5, with 7 bases that match TRBD2. V shed 3 bases, J shed 4 bases, and the junction held 2 bases outside the gene matches. This CDR3 comprises 13 residues. From germline, CDR1 is MNHEY and CDR2 SMNVEV (reference sequence). CDR3 loop: CASSFREGETQYF. The CDR3 DNA is TGTGCCAGCAGTTTTAGGGAGGGAGAGACCCAGTACTTC.

The chain recombines TRBV6-1 with TRBJ1-2; perhaps TRBD1 as D (6 bases). Germline V CDR1 and CDR2: MNHNS, SASEGT. Trimming removed 1 base from V and 6 bases from J, with 18 bases in between. The CDR3 has 16 residues. This chain's CDR3 is CASSEGGARNWDGYTF. Written as DNA, the CDR3 is TGTGCCAGCAGTGAAGGGGGGGCTCGGAATTGGGATGGCTACACCTTC.

V gene TRBV18 combines with J gene TRBJ2-1; D is possibly TRBD1 (5 bases). Germline assignment: CDR1 KGHSH and CDR2 LQKENI. Trimming shortened V by 3 bases and J by 7 bases, and 10 bases separated the two germline ends. The CDR3 consists of 13 residues. For the CDR3, the DNA is TGTGCCAGCTCACCCTCCAGGGAAAATGAGCAGTTCTTC. This gives the protein CASSPSRENEQFF. The whole variable domain, filled in from reference TRBV18 and TRBJ2-1, reads NAGVMQNPRHLVRRRGQEARLRCSPMKGHSHVYWYRQLPEEGLKFMVYLQKENIIDESGMPKERFSAEFPKEGPSILRIQQVVRGDSAAYFCASSPSRENEQFFGPGTRLTVL.

The sample holds one count of this clone. The chain couples TRBV4-3 to TRBJ2-3, with TRBD1 matching 12 bases. There are 16 residues in the CDR3. Germline V gene data show CDR1 as LGHNA and CDR2 as YSLEER. V was clipped by 4 bases and J by 2 bases; unmatched bases: 4. Here the CDR3 DNA reads TGCGCCAGCAGCCTTGGGACAGGGGGCATCACAGATACGCAGTATTTT. This translates into CASSLGTGGITDTQYF.

The chain combines TRBV6-2 or TRBV6-3 with TRBJ1-5; 9 bases map to TRBD1. Germline values: CDR1 MNHEY, CDR2 SVGEGT. The length of the CDR3 is 15 residues. J gave up 6 bases and V 2 bases, and 5 bases lay outside the gene matches. CDR3: CASSYLDRGTQPQHF. The DNA for the CDR3 is TGTGCCAGCAGTTACCTGGACAGGGGTACTCAGCCCCAGCATTTT.

The chain uses TRBV10-3 and TRBJ1-4; 7 positions agree with TRBD1. V lost 4 bases to trimming and J lost 8 bases; unmatched junction nucleotides: 10. Germline CDR1 is ENHRY and CDR2 is SYGVKD. This CDR3 is 15 amino acids long. The CDR3 nucleotides are TGTGCCATCAGTGCGGGACAGACAAATCAGGAAAAACTGTTTTTT. Translated, it gives CAISAGQTNQEKLFF.

The CDR3 nucleotides read TGTGCCAGCTCACCGCCCGGGGGAGGCCTCCAAGAGACCCAGTACTTC. It translates to CASSPPGGGLQETQYF. The chain employs TRBV18 and TRBJ2-5; tentative D call: TRBD2 (6 bases). V dropped 3 bases and J dropped 1 base, with 15 bases sitting between them. The CDR3 sequence is 16 residues long. Germline assignment: CDR1 KGHSH and CDR2 LQKENI.

This chain links TRBV7-9 with TRBJ1-1, with TRBD1 matching 8 bases. The CDR3 contains 14 residues. Germline V gene data show CDR1 as SEHNR and CDR2 as FQNEAQ (reference sequence). Trimming removed 3 bases from V and 4 bases from J; junction bases left unmatched: 4. The CDR3 region has the DNA TGTGCCAGCAGCTTCTCACAGGGGGGCACTGAAGCTTTCTTT. Its translation: CASSFSQGGTEAFF.

This chain links TRBV19 with TRBJ1-1; tentatively, D is TRBD1 (6 bases). Germline assignment: CDR1 LNHDA and CDR2 SQIVND (reference sequence). This CDR3 region has 12 residues. V was pared by 5 bases and J by 10 bases, with 14 bases between. CDR3 nucleotide sequence: TGTGCCAGTAGTTCTACAGGGACCCGAGCTTTCTTT. This encodes CASSSTGTRAFF.

This clone has just a few counts. The chain combines TRBV6-5 with TRBJ1-2; 11 bases match TRBD1. V was pared by 0 bases and J by 8 bases, with 8 bases of the junction left unmatched. Per germline, CDR1 MNHEY and CDR2 SVGAGI. CDR3 length equals 16 residues. For the CDR3, the DNA is TGTGCCAGCAGTTACTCCAGGACAGGGGGCTCGGGAGGCTACACCTTC. Amino acids: CASSYSRTGGSGGYTF.

This clone appeared once. The chain employs TRBV29-1 and TRBJ1-4; D is unclear. V lost 7 bases to trimming and J lost 7 bases, with 10 bases between them. Germline V CDR1 and CDR2: SQVTM, ANQGSEA. CDR3 length: 11 amino acids. The CDR3: CSAEGAEKLFF. CDR3 bases: TGCAGCGCCGAGGGTGCTGAAAAACTGTTTTTT.

The chain combines TRBV25-1 with TRBJ2-7; D call uncertain. This CDR3 is built from 13 residues. The V gene lost 0 bases and the J gene lost 2 bases, with 5 bases spanning the gap. The germline CDR1 and CDR2 sequences are MGHDK and SYGVNS. CDR3 in DNA: TGTGCCAGCAGTGAATATACGGCCTACGAGCAGTACTTC. Encoded protein: CASSEYTAYEQYF.

This chain connects TRBV30 to TRBJ1-1; the match to TRBD1 covers 9 bases. V dropped 5 bases and J dropped 3; count of bases not matched to a gene: 7. This CDR3 has 14 residues. CDR1 is GTSNPN and CDR2 is SVGIG in the germline V gene (reference sequence). The CDR3 region has the DNA TGTGCCTGGGCCTCCGGACAGGGGTACACTGAAGCTTTCTTT. This sequence encodes CAWASGQGYTEAFF.

The chain links TRBV11-3 to TRBJ1-2; D gene unclear. Germline-derived CDR1 and CDR2 are SGHNT and YENEEA. The CDR3 spans 17 residues. Deletions cut 1 base from V and 4 bases from J, with 19 bases between. CDR3 DNA sequence: TGTGCCAGCAGCTTAGTTTTATCTTTTAGGGTCGGCTATGGCTACACCTTC. Amino acids: CASSLVLSFRVGYGYTF.

The V and J genes are TRBV27 and TRBJ1-6; the D gene is possibly TRBD1 (6 bases). Germline CDR1 is MNHEY and CDR2 is SMNVEV (reference sequence). The CDR3 sequence is 20 residues long. Trimming removed 1 base at V and 0 bases at J, with 19 bases between. The CDR3 DNA follows: TGTGCCAGCAGTTTATATAGGGGGGACTTCCCGAGCTCCTATAATTCACCCCTCCACTTT. Its protein product is CASSLYRGDFPSSYNSPLHF.

The V and J genes are TRBV7-9 and TRBJ2-1, with a weak D call TRBD1 (6 bases). V was clipped by 2 bases and J by 5 bases, with 10 bases between them. This CDR3 has 14 amino acids. CDR1 SEHNR and CDR2 FQNEAQ come from the germline V gene (reference sequence). CDR3 sequence: CASSLPRTDNEQFF. In DNA form, the CDR3 reads TGTGCCAGCAGCTTACCTCGGACAGACAATGAGCAGTTCTTC.